This record covers a single T cell receptor (beta chain). Its antigen is unknown. This may come from a read error, since a much larger clone is one base off. Other DNA sequences in this specimen translate into the identical CDR3. The record originates from a study of shared clonotypes between healthy human individuals. General observations from the study: Sampling included only blood; tissue repertoires likely differ. Generation probability values for non-shared clonotypes were lower than those for clonotypes shared by all four donors. About 5% of naive CD4 clonotypes were shared across four donors.

Several immunoSEQ plates held equal portions of the genomic DNA taken from each subset. Produced via immunoSEQ multiplex PCR; TCRdb's table is partial and in-frame only. The sample holds roughly 2 million clones; over 85% are singletons and the top ten take 0.1% to 0.15%. The clonotype originates from a man younger than 35 in good health. The specimen was naive CD4+ T cells sorted from blood. Sample subset: CD45RA+ positively selected.

The CDR3 loop reads CASSYRNTEAFF. DNA of the CDR3: TGTGCCAGCAGTTATAGGAACACTGAAGCTTTCTTT. This chain joins TRBV6-6 and TRBJ1-1, with unresolved D. Trimming took off 3 bases at V and 1 base at J, with 3 bases between the two ends. Per the germline V gene, CDR1 is MNHNY and CDR2 is SVGAGI (reference sequence). This CDR3 contains 12 residues.